The rows below give T cell receptor beta chains drawn from one sample of a study of blood T cell repertoires in COVID-19. Measured with immunoSEQ multiplex PCR; TCRdb has only the in-frame clones, and not every one. The sample contains 65,000 to 70,000 clones, roughly 80% of which appear only once. Specimen: peripheral blood. These receptors came from a human donor in a cohort sampled during active COVID-19. Each CDR3 is given with its conserved first and last residue. A D gene is named only where the DNA matches it firmly. Not every row has a clone size; where given, it reads once, few, many or a size class.

clone_size,j_call,v_call,d_call,cdr3_nt,cdr3_aa
once,TRBJ1-6,TRBV4-3,NA,TGCGCCAGCAGCCAAGGGCAGGGTAATTCACCCCTCCACTTT,CASSQGQGNSPLHF
once,TRBJ2-5,TRBV3-1/TRBV3-2,NA,TGTGCCAGCAGCCAAGCGAACACCCCCCAAGAGACCCAGTACTTC,CASSQANTPQETQYF
NA,TRBJ2-1,TRBV3-1/TRBV3-2,NA,TGTGCCAGCAGCCAAGGTCGATGGGAGCGGGCAGATGAGCAGTTCTTC,CASSQGRWERADEQFF
NA,TRBJ2-7,TRBV7-2,TRBD2,TGTGCCAGCAGCTTGGGCAGCGGGAGGGCCGGATACGAGCAGTACTTC,CASSLGSGRAGYEQYF
NA,TRBJ1-5,TRBV2,TRBD1,TGTGCCTCCCGGACAGGTAGCAATCAGCCCCAGCATTTT,CASRTGSNQPQHF
NA,TRBJ2-1,TRBV6-4,NA,TGTGCCAGCAGTGAGTCCCCGGGTTCCTACAATGAGCAGTTCTTC,CASSESPGSYNEQFF
NA,TRBJ1-5,TRBV19,TRBD1,TGTGCCAGTAGCAGACAGGGCCACCCCAATCAGCCCCAGCATTTT,CASSRQGHPNQPQHF
NA,TRBJ2-7,TRBV6-1,TRBD2,TGTGCCAGCAGTGAAGCGGTTAATAGCGGGCCCTCCTACGAGCAGTACTTC,CASSEAVNSGPSYEQYF
NA,TRBJ2-1,TRBV7-8,NA,TGTGCCAGCAGCCTGACAGTTACCTCCTACAATGAGCAGTTCTTC,CASSLTVTSYNEQFF
once,TRBJ2-5,TRBV5-6,TRBD2,TGTGCCAGCAACTTAGCGGGGGAACGACAAGAGACCCAGTACTTC,CASNLAGERQETQYF
NA,TRBJ2-1,TRBV7-2,NA,TGTGCCAGCAGCCCCCGGAGAGAGGGCAATGAGCAGTTCTTC,CASSPRREGNEQFF
NA,TRBJ1-6,TRBV27,TRBD1,TGTGCCAGCATGGACGAGACAGGGACGATGAATTCACCCCTCCACTTT,CASMDETGTMNSPLHF
NA,TRBJ2-6,TRBV5-4,TRBD1,TGTGCCAGCAGCTTGGCCGAGACAGGGGGATTCGGTGACCTGACTTTC,CASSLAETGGFGDLTF
NA,TRBJ1-2,TRBV15,NA,TGTGCCACCAGCAGAGACGGCAGGGAGGATGGCTACACCTTC,CATSRDGREDGYTF
NA,TRBJ1-3,TRBV5-1,TRBD1,TGCGCCAGCAGCTGGGGGACAGGGGGTTCTGGAAACACCATATATTTT,CASSWGTGGSGNTIYF
NA,TRBJ2-7,TRBV6-8,NA,TGTAGCACTTGGAGGGCCTACGAGCAGTACTTC,CSTWRAYEQYF
NA,TRBJ2-7,TRBV6-5,NA,TGTGCCAGCAGGAAAAACAGAGAAGAGCAGTACTTC,CASRKNREEQYF
once,TRBJ2-5,TRBV10-3,NA,TGTGCCATCAGGGCCGACACCGAGGGCGAGACCCAGTACTTC,CAIRADTEGETQYF
NA,TRBJ2-2,TRBV10-1,TRBD2,TGCGCCAGCGGGACTAGCGTGAACACCGGGGAGCTGTTTTTT,CASGTSVNTGELFF
NA,TRBJ1-5,TRBV28,NA,TGTGCCAGCGGGGGCGGTACTGCTAATCAGCCCCAGCATTTT,CASGGGTANQPQHF
few,TRBJ2-5,TRBV19,TRBD1,TGTGCCAGTAGTATGCCGGGACAGGGGGACATGGCGGGAGAGACCCAGTACTTC,CASSMPGQGDMAGETQYF
NA,TRBJ1-5,TRBV27,NA,TGTGCCAGCAGTTTATTTGCAGGGGTTCAGCCCCAGCATTTT,CASSLFAGVQPQHF
once,TRBJ2-3,TRBV12-3/TRBV12-4,NA,TGTGCCAGCAGTTTGCAGGGTGGTACGCAGTATTTT,CASSLQGGTQYF
NA,TRBJ1-2,TRBV3-1/TRBV3-2,NA,TGTGCCAGCAGCCCCGGGACTAACTATGGCTACACCTTC,CASSPGTNYGYTF
NA,TRBJ2-3,TRBV28,TRBD2,TGTGCCAGCAGTTTTATCAACTGGCGGGGGTACACAGATACGCAGTATTTT,CASSFINWRGYTDTQYF
NA,TRBJ1-1,TRBV29-1,NA,TGCAGCGTTAGACAGGAGGTGGACACTGAAGCTTTCTTT,CSVRQEVDTEAFF
NA,TRBJ2-7,TRBV9,NA,TGTGCCAGCAGCGTAGCGGCAGGGATCTACGAGCAGTACTTC,CASSVAAGIYEQYF
NA,TRBJ1-5,TRBV13,NA,TGTGCCAGCAGCTTAGGGGGGGGGAGTTCAGGGCCCCAGCATTTT,CASSLGGGSSGPQHF
once,TRBJ1-6,TRBV28,TRBD1,TGTGCCACACGACGACGGCAGGGTACAGGGGGATCACCCCTCCACTTT,CATRRRQGTGGSPLHF
NA,TRBJ2-7,TRBV11-2,TRBD2,TGTGCCAGCAGCCCGGCGGGGGGGGCTCTCGGAGAGCAGTACTTC,CASSPAGGALGEQYF
NA,TRBJ2-3,TRBV7-8,TRBD2,TGTGCCAGCAGCCCGACTAGCGGGAGCAAATATACGCAGTATTTT,CASSPTSGSKYTQYF
NA,TRBJ2-2,TRBV7-7,NA,TGTGCTAGCAGCTTAGGCGCTTCTGCGGGGCGGACCACCGGGGAGCTGTTTTTT,CASSLGASAGRTTGELFF
NA,TRBJ2-1,TRBV3-1/TRBV3-2,NA,TGTGCCAGCAGCCGACAGTACAATGAGCAGTTCTTC,CASSRQYNEQFF
NA,TRBJ2-2,TRBV6-2/TRBV6-3,NA,TGTGCCAGCAGTTACTCGAGCACCGGGGAGCTGTTTTTT,CASSYSSTGELFF
once,TRBJ2-3,TRBV28,TRBD2,TGTGCCAGCAGTCTCCTACTAGCGGGGAGGTCAGATACGCAGTATTTT,CASSLLLAGRSDTQYF
once,TRBJ2-5,TRBV28,NA,TGTGCCAGCAGTGTAGAGGGACTAGAGACCCAGTACTTC,CASSVEGLETQYF
NA,TRBJ2-7,TRBV11-2,TRBD1,TGTGCCAGCAGCACCAGGACAGGGGGGTTGAGAACCTACGAGCAGTACTTC,CASSTRTGGLRTYEQYF
NA,TRBJ1-2,TRBV28,TRBD1,TGTGCCAGCAGTTTATCCACAGGGGGGAGCTATGGCTACACCTTC,CASSLSTGGSYGYTF
once,TRBJ1-2,TRBV5-1,NA,TGCGCCAGCAGCTTGGAAGGGGATGGCTACACCTTC,CASSLEGDGYTF
NA,TRBJ2-5,TRBV11-2,NA,TGTGCCAGCAGCTTAGATAGGCGGCAGGGATTTGAGACCCAGTACTTC,CASSLDRRQGFETQYF
NA,TRBJ2-7,TRBV5-1,NA,TGCGCCAGCAGCTATCTGGGGGCTCGTGCCTACGAGCAGTACTTC,CASSYLGARAYEQYF
NA,TRBJ1-1,TRBV7-9,TRBD1,TGTGCCAGCAGCTTGGATGGACAGGTAAACACTGAAGCTTTCTTT,CASSLDGQVNTEAFF
NA,TRBJ2-1,TRBV27,NA,TGTGCCAGCAGGAACGGGGTGTACAATGAGCAGTTCTTC,CASRNGVYNEQFF
once,TRBJ2-5,TRBV5-1,NA,TGCGCCAGCAGCTTATCAGGGGGAGGTCAAGAGACCCAGTACTTC,CASSLSGGGQETQYF
once,TRBJ2-1,TRBV15,NA,TGTGCCACCAGCAGAGATCCTACAGCCTACAATGAGCAGTTCTTC,CATSRDPTAYNEQFF
NA,TRBJ1-5,TRBV10-3,TRBD1,TGTGCCATCAGTGAGTTTGGGACAGAGGGTCAGCCCCAGCATTTT,CAISEFGTEGQPQHF
once,TRBJ2-1,TRBV15,NA,TGTGCCACCAGCAGAGAGGCAGGGTCGCCGGGCAATGAGCAGTTCTTC,CATSREAGSPGNEQFF
NA,TRBJ1-3,TRBV5-4,TRBD1,TGTGCCAGCAGCGTGGGACAGGGGAGCTCTGGAAACACCATATATTTT,CASSVGQGSSGNTIYF
NA,TRBJ2-7,TRBV7-4,NA,TGTGCCAGCAGCAATCGACAGGCCGCCTACGAGCAGTACTTC,CASSNRQAAYEQYF
NA,TRBJ2-2,TRBV19,TRBD1,TGTGCCAGCCTAGGACAGGGGGCTATCGGGGAGCTGTTTTTT,CASLGQGAIGELFF
NA,TRBJ2-1,TRBV6-5,NA,TGTGCCAGCAGTCGACAGGTGAGCTCCTACAATGAGCAGTTCTTC,CASSRQVSSYNEQFF
once,TRBJ1-5,TRBV21-1,NA,TGTGCCAGCAGCAGAAGGTCTTTTCCCGGGACAGGGGGCAATCAGCCCCAGCATTTT,CASSRRSFPGTGGNQPQHF
NA,TRBJ1-5,TRBV28,TRBD1,TGTGCCGGAGGACAGGGAAATCAGCCCCAGCATTTT,CAGGQGNQPQHF
NA,TRBJ2-1,TRBV7-6,TRBD2,TGTGCCAGCAGCTTAGAGGGACTAGAAACAAATGAGCAGTTCTTC,CASSLEGLETNEQFF
NA,TRBJ1-2,TRBV19,NA,TGTGCCAGTAGTAGGAGTAGGGGTAACTATGGCTACACCTTC,CASSRSRGNYGYTF
NA,TRBJ2-7,TRBV19,NA,TGTGCCAGTAGTATGGGACACTCACCCGCCTACGAGCAGTACTTC,CASSMGHSPAYEQYF
once,TRBJ2-3,TRBV5-1,TRBD1,TGCGCCAGCAGCTCCAGACAGGGGCAAGATACGCAGTATTTT,CASSSRQGQDTQYF